This T cell receptor (beta chain) was captured by sequencing in a study of regulatory T cells in long-lasting Graves disease (dated by TCRdb to the early 2020s). With regard to the full study: Newly diagnosed Graves' disease patients had taken antithyroid drugs for less than 3 months. Peripheral blood TCR sequencing and RNA sequencing compared persistent Graves' disease patients with newly diagnosed Graves' disease patients. The study took place in China and was registered as a clinical trial. A total of roughly 35 samples underwent TCR sequencing: around 13 from persistent and some 20 from newly diagnosed Graves' disease patients.

Paper-wide results and their limitations: Only the TCR beta chain was sequenced and analyzed. Patients with persistent disease shared more public clonotypes (over 2,500) than newly diagnosed patients did (966). Persistent Graves' disease patients showed lower TCR Shannon entropy and fewer highly expanded clones than newly diagnosed patients, suggesting clonal expansion. Preferential use of TRBV28, TRBJ1-2 and TRBJ2-5 was observed in persistent disease, whereas TRBV20-1 and TRBJ2-1 were favored in newly diagnosed disease. The authors noted that the small sample size was a limitation that may lower accuracy. The study examined only peripheral blood because the primary lesion, thyroid tissue, could not be accessed.

This clonotype appeared a few times. Its antigen target is currently unknown. Relative to the germline gene, one junction end is altered; a read error may explain this. The CDR3 numbers 15 residues from cysteine through phenylalanine. Only the CDR3 DNA stays, 45 bases, in frame from base 1. The method was multiplex PCR. Reads for this sample came from an Illumina HiSeq 4000. iRepertoire HTBI primers and Arm-PCR amplification of CDR3 regions were used to construct TCR beta libraries. Before sequencing, the PCR products went through gel purification. The study's own analysis went as follows. A total of 62 TRBV and some 13 TRBJ segments were identified across samples and were used for gene usage analysis of CDR3 amino acid clonotypes. COPE and FqMerger were used to merge the filtered high-quality paired reads into contigs. Contigs were aligned with BLAST to IMGT TRBV, TRBD and TRBJ reference genes, and CDR3 was defined per IMGT. Clonotypes above 0.1% frequency were classified as highly expanded clones. Shannon entropy was used to measure repertoire diversity, and the Gini coefficient was used to measure V-J evenness. Clonotypes shared by more than one individual were considered public. TCRdb cleaned the public reads at Q25 with fastp, built clones with MiXCR and kept in-frame beta chains. Entries are consolidated by CDR3 protein sequence, retaining the most common genes and DNA. TCRdb's processing, not the study's, gives the V and J calls here. The sample contains 620,000 or so distinct CDR3 sequences, approximately 15% of them found a single time. In total, the top ten clones hold 15% to 20% of the sample.

What this sample's time point label stands for: newly diagnosed GD, antithyroid drugs for less than 3 months. RNA was extracted from PBMCs in TRIzol for both TCR sequencing and RNA sequencing. Graves' disease was diagnosed according to American Thyroid Association guidelines. The patients came from an endocrinology department in Xi'an, China. From each patient, nine milliliters of peripheral blood was collected into an EDTA anticoagulant tube. Ficoll Paque Plus density gradient separation was used to isolate PBMCs, and no further T cell sorting was performed. An Agilent 2100 Bioanalyzer and agarose gel were used to assess RNA quality, and a NanoDrop 2000 was used to measure RNA concentration. These sequences were also reported in another study, on T cells in Graves' hyperthyroidism and ophthalmopathy. The second study, in turn, reports: Stable Graves' hyperthyroidism was defined as the absence of progression to ophthalmopathy over 18 months of follow-up. The hyperthyroidism patients were between 18 and 65 years old and newly diagnosed, with a disease duration of less than 2 months. Patients with uncontrolled infections, other autoimmune diseases, pregnancy or lactation were excluded. Clinical symptoms, serum thyroxine and TRAb, thyroid ultrasound, and orbital computed tomography formed the basis for the diagnoses. A first-round RT-PCR of the TCR CDR3 used the HTBI primer set with the Qiagen OneStep RT-PCR kit. Most expanded thyroid clonotypes (frequency above 0.001) were also detected in blood, suggesting blood repertoires may reflect thyroid immune responses. In cross-validation, a model built on a 13 V-J signature told ophthalmopathy apart from stable hyperthyroidism with approximately 91% sensitivity and about 81% specificity, and in testing the same model reached 80%/75%. During validation, the model predicted progression to ophthalmopathy a median of about 6.3 months ahead of onset, with around 65% sensitivity and more than 72% specificity. To identify TCR V-J signatures that set the groups apart, the researchers used a discovery cohort of 90 to 100 patients, made up of 43 with Graves' ophthalmopathy and about 59 with stable Graves' hyperthyroidism. Whether ophthalmopathy could be predicted prospectively was tested in an independent validation cohort made up of roughly 19 hyperthyroidism patients plus 17 patients who later progressed to ophthalmopathy. The 100 discovery patients were randomly split 7:3 into training and test sets. Thyroid tissue and blood T-cell repertoires from six Graves' hyperthyroidism patients were also compared in the study. After sampling, hyperthyroidism patients received methimazole starting at 30 mg daily, and ophthalmopathy patients received high-dose intravenous methylprednisolone. Libraries were constructed in a second round of multiplex PCR, after which size selection and purification were performed. Paired-end sequencing of the libraries was performed with 100 bp reads on an Illumina HiSeq2000. Raw data were processed with SOAPnuke, discarding reads with adapters, uncalled bases, mean Phred below 15, or no exact constant-primer or identifier match. High-quality paired reads were merged using COPE v1.2.5, and each unique nucleotide sequence was defined as a clonotype. MiTCR v1.1 was used to align the clonotypes against IMGT TRBV, TRBD and TRBJ reference segments. The analysis was restricted to V-J combinations with a frequency above 0.0001, which together covered 99.2% of the repertoires. The TCS score was defined as F50 (clonal expansion) divided by E x V (chaos), with BLOSUM62-based TCRdist calculated between CDR3 peptides within each V-J. Welch's t-statistics and random forest reduced around 510 V-J features to about 12, which were used in a naive Bayes classifier (R e1071). No statistical method was used to set the sample size in advance, and investigators knew the group allocation. According to the paper, TCR Vbeta CDR3 sequencing was carried out on more than 120 peripheral blood samples, which came from under 50 ophthalmopathy, roughly 75 hyperthyroidism and about 17 progressor patients.

The chain was built from TRBV12-3 or TRBV12-4 and TRBJ1-2; the junction holds 10 bases that match TRBD1. The sequencing used peripheral blood mononuclear cells (PBMCs), collected at new diagnosis, from a patient treated with antithyroid drugs. The TCR was taken from a woman in her thirties with Graves disease. Donor details come from another sample of the same person, matched by shared clones. The base sequence is TGTGCCAGCACGCGAGTCCCGGGACAGGGGCTCTGGGCGATCTTC. Protein translation: CASTRVPGQGLWAIF.